This TCR beta chain was recorded in a study of T cells after yellow fever vaccination. The study's findings and limits: The CD4 and CD8 compartments had a small share of their clonotypes in common.

Each CDR3 protein gets one entry after TCRdb re-called the 5' RACE reads with MiXCR. The table shows about 220,000 distinct CDR3 sequences, with roughly 3.3% occurring only once. This clonotype was found many times. Its antigen is still unknown. V lost 3 bases and J 1 base, leaving 11 bases between the germline ends. There are 15 residues in the CDR3. CDR1 is ENHRY and CDR2 is SYGVKD in the germline V gene. This specimen was CD4+ T cells sorted from PBMCs, taken 10 days after the yellow fever booster vaccination. The V and J genes are TRBV10-3 and TRBJ2-3; a weak D match, TRBD1 (6 bases). The receptor comes from a young man who received the YFV17D yellow fever vaccine. The CDR3 spells CAISDPDRRTDTQYF. The CDR3 DNA follows: TGTGCCATCAGTGATCCGGACAGACGCACAGATACGCAGTATTTT.